This TCR beta chain was found in a study of cytomegalovirus exposure and HLA in healthy donors. Study at large: A subsequent analysis stated that the 100 to 150 validation repertoires were run on the same platform as the roughly 670 first-cohort repertoires. Broader study findings: Cytomegalovirus status was reportedly diagnosed by the classifier with high sensitivity and specificity. The study put 160 or so TCR beta chains on its list as cytomegalovirus-associated.

V lost 3 bases to trimming and J lost 4 bases; unmatched junction nucleotides: 9. CDR1 GTSNPN and CDR2 SVGIG come from the germline V gene (reference sequence). The CDR3 has 15 residues. From the 120-subject validation cohort, which was separate from the roughly 620-subject first cohort, the donors were drawn. Sequencing used immunoSEQ multiplex PCR; TCRdb keeps in-frame clones, though not all of them. The sample has 200,000 to 250,000 clones; 90% to 95% are singletons. Worth noting for this clone: Antigen unknown.

V is TRBV30 and J is TRBJ1-1, with 9 nucleotides matching TRBD1. The sequencing input was PBMCs. The source of this sequence is a woman under 30 in good health and CMV-seronegative. CDR3: CAWRKTGTGTTEAFF. The CDR3, as DNA: TGTGCCTGGAGAAAAACCGGGACAGGGACCACTGAAGCTTTCTTT.